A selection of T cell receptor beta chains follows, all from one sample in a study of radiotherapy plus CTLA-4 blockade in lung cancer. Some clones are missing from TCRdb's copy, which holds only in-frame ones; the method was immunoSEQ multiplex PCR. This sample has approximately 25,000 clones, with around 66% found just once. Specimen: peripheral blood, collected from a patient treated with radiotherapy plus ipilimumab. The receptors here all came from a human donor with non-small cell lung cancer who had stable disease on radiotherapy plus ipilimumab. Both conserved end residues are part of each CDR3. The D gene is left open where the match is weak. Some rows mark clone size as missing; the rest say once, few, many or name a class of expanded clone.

CDR3aa: CAISPGHEQYF; CDR3nt: TGTGCCATCAGTCCCGGCCACGAGCAGTACTTC; d_gene: .; v_gene: TRBV10-3; abundance: once; j_gene: TRBJ2-7
CDR3aa: CASSQLGSYEQYF; CDR3nt: TGTGCCAGCAGCCAACTAGGCTCCTACGAGCAGTACTTC; d_gene: .; v_gene: TRBV5-4; abundance: few; j_gene: TRBJ2-7
CDR3aa: CASSPGTDTQYF; CDR3nt: TGTGCCAGCAGCCCCGGCACAGATACGCAGTATTTT; d_gene: .; v_gene: TRBV9; abundance: .; j_gene: TRBJ2-3
CDR3aa: CASSMGTSGNQETQYF; CDR3nt: TGTGCCAGTAGTATGGGGACTAGCGGAAACCAAGAGACCCAGTACTTC; d_gene: TRBD2; v_gene: TRBV19; abundance: few; j_gene: TRBJ2-5
CDR3aa: CASSLKGTGGEAFF; CDR3nt: TGTGCCAGCAGCTTAAAAGGGACAGGGGGTGAAGCTTTCTTT; d_gene: TRBD1; v_gene: TRBV7-3; abundance: .; j_gene: TRBJ1-1
CDR3aa: CASSYPGGNTDTQYF; CDR3nt: TGTGCCAGCAGTTACCCGGGAGGGAACACAGATACGCAGTATTTT; d_gene: TRBD2; v_gene: TRBV6-6; abundance: .; j_gene: TRBJ2-3
CDR3aa: CASSVAGRDRGNQPQHF; CDR3nt: TGTGCCAGCAGCGTAGCTGGGAGGGACAGGGGGAATCAGCCCCAGCATTTT; d_gene: TRBD1; v_gene: TRBV9; abundance: few; j_gene: TRBJ1-5
CDR3aa: CASSLLLKETQYF; CDR3nt: TGTGCCAGCAGCTTACTACTAAAAGAGACCCAGTACTTC; d_gene: .; v_gene: TRBV7-9; abundance: .; j_gene: TRBJ2-5
CDR3aa: CASSPREGGRRTDTQYF; CDR3nt: TGTGCCAGCAGCCCTAGGGAAGGGGGGAGACGCACAGATACGCAGTATTTT; d_gene: .; v_gene: TRBV7-9; abundance: .; j_gene: TRBJ2-3
CDR3aa: CATSRARNTGELFF; CDR3nt: TGTGCCACCAGCAGAGCCAGGAACACCGGGGAGCTGTTTTTT; d_gene: .; v_gene: TRBV15; abundance: .; j_gene: TRBJ2-2
CDR3aa: CASSSIAASGTAYEQYF; CDR3nt: TGTGCCAGCAGCTCCATCGCGGCTAGCGGGACCGCCTACGAGCAGTACTTC; d_gene: TRBD2; v_gene: TRBV5-5; abundance: .; j_gene: TRBJ2-7
CDR3aa: CASSLVSGSGDTQYF; CDR3nt: TGTGCCAGCAGCTTAGTCAGCGGGAGTGGAGATACGCAGTATTTT; d_gene: TRBD2; v_gene: TRBV7-9; abundance: .; j_gene: TRBJ2-3
CDR3aa: CASGRGSGSGPEQFF; CDR3nt: TGTGCCAGCGGCCGGGGTAGCGGGAGCGGGCCTGAGCAGTTCTTC; d_gene: TRBD2; v_gene: TRBV27; abundance: .; j_gene: TRBJ2-1
CDR3aa: CASGLGRGVETQYF; CDR3nt: TGTGCCAGCGGCCTGGGACGGGGGGTCGAGACCCAGTACTTC; d_gene: TRBD2; v_gene: TRBV28; abundance: .; j_gene: TRBJ2-5
CDR3aa: CASSGGTMGQRQYF; CDR3nt: TGTGCCAGCAGCGGGGGGACTATGGGGCAAAGGCAGTATTTT; d_gene: TRBD2; v_gene: TRBV9; abundance: .; j_gene: TRBJ2-3
CDR3aa: CASSTGWGLQIKAGGPLSETQYF; CDR3nt: TGTGCCAGCAGCACAGGATGGGGGTTACAGATAAAGGCGGGAGGGCCCCTCTCAGAGACCCAGTACTTC; d_gene: TRBD2; v_gene: TRBV28; abundance: few; j_gene: TRBJ2-5
CDR3aa: CASNRDRAIGTSGNTIYF; CDR3nt: TGTGCCAGCAATAGAGACAGGGCCATCGGAACCTCTGGAAACACCATATATTTT; d_gene: TRBD1; v_gene: TRBV2; abundance: .; j_gene: TRBJ1-3
CDR3aa: CASRRTSGSPNEQFF; CDR3nt: TGTGCCAGCAGGCGTACTAGCGGGAGCCCCAATGAGCAGTTCTTC; d_gene: TRBD2; v_gene: TRBV2; abundance: .; j_gene: TRBJ2-1
CDR3aa: CASSLASGRETQYF; CDR3nt: TGTGCCAGCAGCTTAGCCAGCGGGAGAGAGACCCAGTACTTC; d_gene: TRBD2; v_gene: TRBV11-2; abundance: .; j_gene: TRBJ2-5
CDR3aa: CASSLETGFGSYNEQFF; CDR3nt: TGTGCCAGCAGCTTAGAGACAGGATTCGGCTCCTACAATGAGCAGTTCTTC; d_gene: .; v_gene: TRBV5-6; abundance: .; j_gene: TRBJ2-1
CDR3aa: CASSDTAGKQYF; CDR3nt: TGTGCCAGCAGCGATACGGCTGGGAAGCAGTACTTC; d_gene: .; v_gene: TRBV7-9; abundance: once; j_gene: TRBJ2-7
CDR3aa: CASSLRSGRFYGELFF; CDR3nt: TGTGCCAGCAGCTTACGTAGCGGGAGATTTTACGGGGAGCTGTTTTTT; d_gene: TRBD2; v_gene: TRBV13; abundance: .; j_gene: TRBJ2-2